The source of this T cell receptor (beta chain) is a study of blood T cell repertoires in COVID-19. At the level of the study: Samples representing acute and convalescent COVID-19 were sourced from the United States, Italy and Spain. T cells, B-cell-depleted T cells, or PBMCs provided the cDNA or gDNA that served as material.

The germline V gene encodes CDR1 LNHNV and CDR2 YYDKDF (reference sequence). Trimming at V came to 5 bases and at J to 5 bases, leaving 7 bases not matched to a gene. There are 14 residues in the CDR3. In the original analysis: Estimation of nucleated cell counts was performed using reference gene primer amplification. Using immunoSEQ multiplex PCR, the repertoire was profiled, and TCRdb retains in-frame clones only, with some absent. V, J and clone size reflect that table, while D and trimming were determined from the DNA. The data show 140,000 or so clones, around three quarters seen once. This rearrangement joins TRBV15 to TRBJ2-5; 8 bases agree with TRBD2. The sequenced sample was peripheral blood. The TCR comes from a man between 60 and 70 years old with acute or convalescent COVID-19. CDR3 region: CATSVAGSSETQYF. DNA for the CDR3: TGTGCCACCAGCGTAGCGGGGAGTAGTGAGACCCAGTACTTC.